This T cell receptor (beta chain) stems from a study of naive and memory T cell subsets. General study points: This RNA-based method may be sensitive to activation-related transcript changes. Both skin biopsy types reportedly yielded TCRs, tuberculin sites far more.

Ligated cDNA underwent four rounds of PCR with nested alpha and beta constant region primers and SP2. TCRdb re-called the UMI-ligation and nested PCR reads through MiXCR, storing one row per CDR3 protein. Among roughly 2,000 distinct CDR3 sequences, roughly 4.1% were seen once, and the ten largest hold approximately 19%. This clonotype is labeled medium-sized (0.01 to 0.1%). Its specificity is unknown. Treatment of the sample: skin biopsy from saline-injected control site (resident skin T cells). Unsorted total RNA, roughly 1 to 1000 ng, was DNase treated before reverse transcription. The library had UMIs added by 3' ligation of an oligonucleotide to TCR cDNA. The resident skin T cell population was sampled from saline-injected skin biopsies. In germline, CDR1 is SGHTA, CDR2 FQGNSA. The CDR3 contains 15 residues. J gave up 1 base and V 6 bases, and 8 bases lay outside the gene matches.

The sequencing used skin, collected from a saline injection site in the skin. V and J are TRBV7-2 and TRBJ2-7, with TRBD1 identical over 8 bases. The TCR comes from an adult in good health. The CDR3 DNA is TGTGCCAGCAGGTTCCGGGACAGGTCATCCTACGAGCAGTACTTC. This sequence encodes CASRFRDRSSYEQYF. The full variable domain, rest sourced from reference TRBV7-2 and TRBJ2-7, is GAGVSQSPSNKVTEKGKDVELRCDPISGHTALYWYRQSLGQGLEFLIYFQGNSAPDKSGLPSDRFSAERTGGSVSTLTIQRTQQEDSAVYLCASRFRDRSSYEQYFGPGTRLTVT.